The entry below gives a single TCR beta chain sequence along with its context. What it recognizes is unknown. These data belong to a study of OX40 agonist ivuxolimab in advanced cancers. Study information: Across the patients, intravenous ivuxolimab was delivered every 2 weeks at 0.01 to 10 mg/kg.

Study-level findings and limits: Researchers did not establish what antigens the expanded peripheral T cells target.

Autoimmune disease history or systemic immunosuppression was exclusionary. Blood samples were obtained at baseline, cycle 4 day 1, and cycle 7 day 1. Clones were read by immunoSEQ multiplex PCR, and TCRdb kept only the in-frame ones, dropping some. The sample has about 92,000 clones, around 80% seen once. Trimming stripped 5 bases from V and 0 bases from J, with 11 bases between. The CDR3 sequence is 15 residues long. CDR1 is MNHEY and CDR2 is SMNVEV in the germline V gene (reference sequence). The gene calls are TRBV27 and TRBJ1-3; D gene ambiguous. This specimen was CD4+ or CD8+ T cells sorted from blood, taken in a trial of the OX40 agonist ivuxolimab. The TCR comes from an adult with an advanced solid tumor such as melanoma, head and neck, liver or kidney cancer. The CDR3 is CASSLTFSSGNTIYF. CDR3 sequence (DNA): TGTGCCAGCAGTCTCACATTTAGCTCTGGAAACACCATATATTTT.